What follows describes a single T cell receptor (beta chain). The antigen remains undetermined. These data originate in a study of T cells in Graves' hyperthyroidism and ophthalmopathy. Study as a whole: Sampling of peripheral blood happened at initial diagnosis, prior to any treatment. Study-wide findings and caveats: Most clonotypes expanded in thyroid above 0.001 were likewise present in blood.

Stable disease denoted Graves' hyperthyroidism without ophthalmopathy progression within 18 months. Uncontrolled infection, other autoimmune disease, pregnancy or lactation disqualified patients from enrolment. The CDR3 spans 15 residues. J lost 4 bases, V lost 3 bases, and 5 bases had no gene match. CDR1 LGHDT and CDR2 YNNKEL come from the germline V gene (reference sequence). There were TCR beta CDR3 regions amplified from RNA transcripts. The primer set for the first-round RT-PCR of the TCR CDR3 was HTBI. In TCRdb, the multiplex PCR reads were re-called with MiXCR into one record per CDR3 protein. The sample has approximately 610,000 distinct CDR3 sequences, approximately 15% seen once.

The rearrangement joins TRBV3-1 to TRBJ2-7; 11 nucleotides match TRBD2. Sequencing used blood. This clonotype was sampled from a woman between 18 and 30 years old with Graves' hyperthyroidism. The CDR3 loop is CASSQSSGRTYEQYF. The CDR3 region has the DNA TGTGCCAGCAGCCAGTCTAGCGGGAGGACTTACGAGCAGTACTTC.